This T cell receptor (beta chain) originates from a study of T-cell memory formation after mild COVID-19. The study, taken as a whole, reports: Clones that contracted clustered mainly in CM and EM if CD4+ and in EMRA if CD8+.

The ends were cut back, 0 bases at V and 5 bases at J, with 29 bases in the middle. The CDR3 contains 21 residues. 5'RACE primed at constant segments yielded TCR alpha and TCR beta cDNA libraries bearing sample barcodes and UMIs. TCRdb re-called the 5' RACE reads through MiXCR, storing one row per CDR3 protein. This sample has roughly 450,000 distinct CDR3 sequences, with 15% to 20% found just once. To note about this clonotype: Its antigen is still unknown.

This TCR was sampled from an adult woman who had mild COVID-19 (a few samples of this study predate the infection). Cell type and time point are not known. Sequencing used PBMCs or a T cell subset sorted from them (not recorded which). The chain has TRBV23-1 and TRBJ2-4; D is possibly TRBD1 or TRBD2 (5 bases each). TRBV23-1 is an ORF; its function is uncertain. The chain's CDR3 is CASSQSFPNSGFGAGENIQYF. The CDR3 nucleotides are TGCGCCAGCAGTCAATCATTTCCGAACTCGGGATTCGGGGCAGGCGAAAACATTCAGTACTTC.